The source of this TCR beta chain is a study of response to subunit inactivated influenza vaccine. There are a few counts of this clonotype. In TCRdb, the RT-PCR reads were re-called with MiXCR into one record per CDR3 protein. Of hundreds of thousands of distinct CDR3 sequences listed, roughly 10% are singletons. Germline V CDR1 and CDR2: DFQATT, SNEGSKA (reference sequence). The CDR3 is 15 amino acids. Trimming cost V 6 bases and J 3 bases, with 19 bases left between them. This sample also belongs to another study, concerning T cells expressing NK-cell markers. According to that study: Making the TCR beta cDNA relied on 5'RACE template switching with UMIs. Eight donors were sequenced, seven testing HCMV-seropositive and one testing seronegative. The study found dominant NKG2C+ clonotypes at about 1.0-7.0% of CD8+ T cells in six donors.

This TCR was recovered from a man aged 50 to 59 who received an inactivated influenza vaccine. The sample was PBMCs from blood, taken on the day of vaccination. The chain uses TRBV20-1 and TRBJ2-3; maybe TRBD2 (7 bases). Here the CDR3 DNA reads TGCAGTGCCCCAGGCCCAGCGGGGACAACAGATACGCAGTATTTT. Translating it yields CSAPGPAGTTDTQYF.